This TCR beta chain appears in the sequencing data of a study of cytomegalovirus exposure and HLA in healthy donors. Looking at the study overall: The use of the same platform for the 95 to 150 validation repertoires and the roughly 670 first-cohort repertoires was reported by a later analysis. Study-wide points: Three chains tied to CMV proved CMV antigen-specific in vitro. Clusters of TCRs from the first cohort tended to co-occur in the 90 to 150 validation repertoires (as a later analysis found). Many donors shared some public TCRs, even though most TCR sequences were rare.

Points on this clone: The target antigen is unknown.

Germline V gene data show CDR1 as WNHNN and CDR2 as SYGVQD (reference sequence). The trim removed 6 bases at V and 5 bases at J, leaving 6 bases unmatched. This CDR3 comprises 13 residues. The table came from immunoSEQ multiplex PCR; TCRdb's copy has only in-frame clones and leaves some out. This table holds nearly 110,000 clones, around 90% found once. The source is a woman under 30 in good health and CMV-seropositive. Sequencing was done on a sample of PBMCs. The chain is built from TRBV10-1 and TRBJ1-2, with 7 bases lining up with TRBD1. CDR3 nucleotides: TGCGCCAGCAGCGCGGACAGGACTTATGGCTACACCTTC. Its protein is CASSADRTYGYTF.